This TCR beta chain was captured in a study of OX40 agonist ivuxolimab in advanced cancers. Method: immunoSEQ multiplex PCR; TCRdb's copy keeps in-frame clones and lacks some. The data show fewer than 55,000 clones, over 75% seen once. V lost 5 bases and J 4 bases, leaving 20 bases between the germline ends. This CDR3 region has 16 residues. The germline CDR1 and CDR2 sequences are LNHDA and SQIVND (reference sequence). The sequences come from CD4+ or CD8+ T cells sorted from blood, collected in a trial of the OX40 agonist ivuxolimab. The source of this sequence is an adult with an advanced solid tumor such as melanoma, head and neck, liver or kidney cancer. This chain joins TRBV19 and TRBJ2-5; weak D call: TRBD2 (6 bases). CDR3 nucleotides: TGTGCCAGTAGTTCGGAGCGGACCATCGGGGGAGAGACCCAGTACTTC. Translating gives CASSSERTIGGETQYF.